This TCR beta chain originates from a study of shared clonotypes between healthy human individuals (dated by TCRdb to about 2020). With regard to the full study: Three men and two women, aged 18 to 49 years, made up the cohort. The study deeply sequenced blood TCR repertoires of roughly five healthy adults to estimate repertoire size and the extent of clonotype sharing between individuals. For each donor, CD4 naive and CD4 memory were each given three plates, CD8 naive was given two plates, and CD8 memory was given one plate. Different laboratories and diverse techniques were used to prepare libraries and sequence TCR repertoires, to increase sequencing depth and limit assay-specific biases. Leukapheresis yielded between about 0.85 and 10 billion PBMCs per donor.

Using the deep immunoSEQ assay, TCR CDR3 regions were amplified from genomic DNA by multiplex PCR. Extracted genomic DNA from each cell subset was spread evenly across all wells of several immunoSEQ 96-well plates, with each plate serving as a replicate. For sorted subsets, around 200 ng genomic DNA, equal to tens of thousands of T cell genomes, was loaded into each replicate PCR. The purified libraries were quantified using a Qubit 3.0 fluorometer, sized with a Bioanalyzer 2100, and then quantified again using the KAPA Library Quantification kit. A separate single-read 150-cycle Illumina NextSeq 550 flow cell was used to sequence each immunoSEQ 96-well plate. Regarding the original processing steps: The immunoSEQ output contained only junctional sequences without quality scores, so filtering could not match that applied to full-length reads. Sequences were annotated with PyIR, a Python wrapper for IgBLAST v1.9, and V/J genes and CDR3 were assigned using IMGT germline references. Any read was removed if the V/J assignment was weak (E-value above 1e-6), the CDR3 was missing, or the read contained stop codons, out-of-frame junctions, or ambiguous translated residues. A V3J clonotype was defined by an identical inferred V gene, J gene, and CDR3 amino acid sequence. Percentage overlap between repertoires was computed as shared unique clonotypes divided by the size of the smaller repertoire. Three approaches were used to assess repertoire richness: RTK rarefaction, the Chao1 estimator, and Recon v2.1 estimates of unobserved clonotypes. Generation probabilities for all TCRbeta clonotypes obtained by the gDNA method from a handful of donors were computed using OLGA. TCRdb's version of the immuneACCESS table is confined to in-frame rearrangements and falls short of the full clone set. An unresolved V gene accounts for under half of the shortfall where checked; the remainder is of unknown origin. That table gives V, J and clone size, and the DNA gave D and trimming. This sample is represented by 1.5 million to 1.9 million clones; 95% to 99% of them were singletons. The ten largest account for about 0.45% of the sample.

Overall study outcomes, separate from this receptor: Sampling was restricted to blood, and TCR repertoires in tissue are likely to differ from TCR repertoires in blood. Pairwise subsampling indicated that sequencing depth was expected to affect the degree of clonotype sharing among donors. Across a handful of donors, roughly 5.1% of naive CD4, around 3.5% of naive CD8, roughly 2.3% of memory CD4, and roughly 0.4% of memory CD8 clonotypes were shared. Naive subsets generally had larger estimated clonotype richness than memory subsets did. Even with the large sequencing depth, rarefaction of the sorted-subset datasets indicated that sequencing was incomplete. Because the study included a small number of donors, the genetic and exposure-history diversity represented was limited. Clonotypes shared by all four sorted-subset donors showed higher generation probabilities than non-shared clonotypes.

V trim: 0 bases; J trim: 10 bases; unmatched bases: 4. CDR1 MNHEY and CDR2 SMNVEV were looked up in the germline V gene (reference sequence). Taken from cysteine to phenylalanine, the CDR3 has 14 residues. The read is trimmed to its CDR3 DNA, 42 bases read in frame from base 1. Healthy HIV-negative adults with no recently reported acute infections or vaccinations were included as donors. All donors were Caucasian adults living in Nashville, Tennessee, USA. CD4+ T cells were enriched through magnetic negative selection, after which naive cells were positively selected on CD45RA and the remaining negative fraction served as the memory subset. After blood collection by leukapheresis, PBMCs were isolated using Ficoll-Histopaque density gradient centrifugation and then cryopreserved in the vapor phase of liquid nitrogen. Analytical flow cytometry was used to check the purity and quantity of every magnetically sorted T cell population. Genomic DNA was isolated from every sorted fraction and measured by UV absorbance on a Nanodrop 2000c.

On this clone: Its antigen has not been determined. No much larger clone exists at a distance of one base, and base qualities are not known.

The sequence derives from a man aged 25 to 40 in good health. The sequence is built from TRBV27 and TRBJ1-4; 8 of the junction bases match TRBD1. The sequenced material came from naive CD4+ T cells sorted from blood. The sample's cell subset or site, from its label and the paper: CD45RA+ positively selected. The encoded CDR3 is CASSLSPGGGKLFF. In nucleotide form, the sequence is TGTGCCAGCAGTTTATCACCAGGGGGCGGAAAACTGTTTTTT.